Following are 13 T cell receptor beta chains from one sample sequenced in a study of blood T cell repertoires in COVID-19. Assay: immunoSEQ multiplex PCR; the TCRdb copy retains only in-frame clones and omits some. Among some 320,000 clones listed, approximately 87% were seen once. The sequencing input was peripheral blood. Source of these receptors: a woman aged 45-65 years who had recovered from COVID-19.

The chain combines TRBV29-1 with TRBJ1-2; 12 bases align to TRBD1. The CDR3 loop spans 17 amino acids. Germline CDR1 SQVTM, CDR2 ANQGSEA. Unmatched junction bases numbered 15, after V lost 4 bases and J lost 6 bases. CDR3 DNA sequence: TGCAGCGTTGGCCCCACCTCGACGGGACAGGGGGCGCATGGCTACACCTTC. It codes for CSVGPTSTGQGAHGYTF.

The chain couples TRBV30 to TRBJ2-2; D ambiguous. CDR3 size: 13 residues. Germline-derived CDR1 and CDR2 are GTSNPN and SVGIG (reference sequence). The ends were cut back, 3 bases at V and 4 bases at J, with 9 bases in the middle. DNA of the CDR3: TGTGCCTGGAGGACTGGTGCCACCGGGGAGCTGTTTTTT. Amino acids: CAWRTGATGELFF.

The chain links TRBV28 to TRBJ2-5, with no clear D. The ends were cut back, 7 bases at V and 5 bases at J, with 17 bases in the middle. The length of the CDR3 is 14 residues. Germline values: CDR1 MDHEN, CDR2 SYDVKM. CDR3 region: CASISSPTRETQYF. CDR3 nucleotide sequence: TGTGCCAGCATTTCCTCACCGACCAGGGAGACCCAGTACTTC.

This clone was picked up one time. J is TRBJ2-2 and V is TRBV7-9; D is perhaps TRBD2 (6 bases). V was shortened by 2 bases and J by 5 bases, with 15 bases between the two germline ends. The CDR3 is 16 amino acids. Germline V gene sequence: CDR1 SEHNR, CDR2 FQNEAQ (reference sequence). CDR3 DNA sequence: TGTGCCAGCAGCTTATTCGGTAGCGGCGCGACCGGGGAGCTGTTTTTT. This sequence encodes CASSLFGSGATGELFF.

J is TRBJ2-1 and V is TRBV28, with 8 bases identical to TRBD2. CDR3 length equals 16 residues. In germline, CDR1 is MDHEN, CDR2 SYDVKM. V gave up 2 bases and J gave up 11 bases; unmatched junction bases: 14. The CDR3 bases are TGTGCCAGCAGTTTAGCCGACGGGACTAGTCTTATCCAGCAGTTCTTC. This codes for CASSLADGTSLIQQFF.

The chain combines TRBV11-3 with TRBJ2-5; 7 bases map to TRBD2. The V and J ends lost 3 bases and 7 bases, in that order; junction bases with no gene match: 5. The germline CDR1 and CDR2 sequences are SGHNT and YENEEA. The CDR3 spans 13 residues. The CDR3 coding sequence is TGTGCCAGCAGCTTCGGGACGGGGGGGACCCAGTACTTC. Its protein is CASSFGTGGTQYF.

The V and J genes are TRBV12-3 or TRBV12-4 and TRBJ2-1; 8 bases align to TRBD2. J lost 7 bases, V lost 3 bases, and 2 bases had no gene match. This CDR3 comprises 13 residues. The CDR3 loop is CASSLGGRNEQFF. Written as DNA, the CDR3 is TGTGCCAGCAGTTTGGGCGGGAGGAATGAGCAGTTCTTC.

This clone was counted between two and nine times. This chain joins TRBV19 and TRBJ1-5; TRBD1 is a possible D gene (6 bases). The CDR3 extends over 14 amino acids. The V gene's germline CDR1 is LNHDA and CDR2 SQIVND (reference sequence). Trimming shortened V by 8 bases and J by 3 bases, and 14 bases separated the two germline ends. The chain's CDR3 is CASSQDRNNQPQHF. The CDR3 nucleotides are TGTGCCAGTTCCCAGGACAGAAACAATCAGCCCCAGCATTTT. The variable domain in full, with the rest retrieved from reference TRBV19 and TRBJ1-5, is DGGITQSPKYLFRKEGQNVTLSCEQNLNHDAMYWYRQDPGQGLRLIYYSQIVNDFQKGDIAEGYSVSREKKESFPLTVTSAQKNPTAFYLCASSQDRNNQPQHFGDGTRLSIL.

Only a few counts were recorded for this clone. This chain connects TRBV5-1 to TRBJ1-1; TRBD1 agrees at 9 bases. CDR1 and CDR2 (germline): SGHRS, YFSETQ. CDR3 length: 13 residues. V was clipped by 7 bases and J by 2 bases; unmatched bases: 3. CDR3 bases: TGCGCCAGCCAGGGACAGGGAAACACTGAAGCTTTCTTT. Its translation: CASQGQGNTEAFF.

J is TRBJ1-2 and V is TRBV4-3; possible D gene TRBD1, 5 bases. This CDR3 comprises 14 residues. V was cut by 7 bases and J by 4 bases, with 16 bases left in between. CDR1 and CDR2 (germline): LGHNA, YSLEER. CDR3 region: CASNGQDLFYGYTF. The DNA for the CDR3 is TGCGCCAGCAACGGACAAGACCTATTCTATGGCTACACCTTC.

V usage is TRBV2 and J usage is TRBJ1-1; TRBD1 matches 9 bases. The V gene end was trimmed by 5 bases and the J gene end by 4 bases; junction bases not matched to a gene: 5. The CDR3 covers 14 residues. Germline V CDR1 and CDR2: SNHLY, FYNNEI. CDR3 sequence (DNA): TGTGCCAGCAGTCCAGACAGGGGGATCACTGAAGCTTTCTTT. It encodes CASSPDRGITEAFF.

The chain uses TRBV14 and TRBJ1-3, with D possibly TRBD1 on 5 matching bases. Trimming took off 7 bases at V and 3 bases at J, with 13 bases between the two ends. Germline CDR1 SGHDN, CDR2 FVKESK. CDR3 length: 14 amino acids. The CDR3 spells CASTLGQIGNTIYF. CDR3 in DNA: TGTGCCAGCACATTGGGGCAGATTGGAAACACCATATATTTT.

This sequence joins TRBV18 and TRBJ2-7; 8 nucleotides line up with TRBD1. V gave up 1 base and J gave up 2 bases; unmatched junction bases: 1. The germline V gene encodes CDR1 KGHSH and CDR2 LQKENI. The CDR3 covers 14 residues. The CDR3 nucleotides are TGTGCCAGCTCACCACAGACAGGGGCCTACGAGCAGTACTTC. It codes for CASSPQTGAYEQYF.